This entry describes one T cell receptor (beta chain). The target antigen is unknown. The sample comes from a study of T cells in Graves' hyperthyroidism and ophthalmopathy. General study points: Ophthalmopathy was identified by the model a median roughly six months ahead of onset. From stable hyperthyroidism, ophthalmopathy was set apart by a 13 V-J model.

Germline V gives CDR1 SGHRS, CDR2 YFSETQ. The V gene lost 1 base and the J gene lost 6 bases, with 12 bases spanning the gap. The CDR3 is made up of 14 amino acids. Duration under 3 months, a NOSPECS grade of at least 4, and a Clinical Activity Score of at least 3 characterized the ophthalmopathy patients. Source material for PBMCs was 10 ml fresh peripheral blood. Regions amplified from RNA transcripts were the TCR beta CDR3 regions. The HTBI primer set served for first-round RT-PCR of the TCR CDR3. Each CDR3 protein gets one entry after TCRdb re-called the multiplex PCR reads with MiXCR. The sample yields roughly 280,000 distinct CDR3 sequences, about 20% seen once.

The V and J genes are TRBV5-1 and TRBJ2-3, with D possibly being TRBD2 (6 bases). This sequence originates from a man aged 25-45 years with Graves' ophthalmopathy. Sequenced input: blood. The CDR3 here is CASSLPGGRDTQYF. The CDR3 nucleotides are TGCGCCAGCAGCTTGCCCGGGGGACGGGATACGCAGTATTTT.